The table lists the clone carrying this T cell receptor beta chain with a few counts. Its antigen is still unknown. This entry is derived from a study of T-cell reconstitution after alpha-beta-depleted transplantation in children. Overall study results and limits: Newly produced T cells mostly accounted for T-cell counts and diversity one year post-transplant. As was reported, about two months after transplant, alpha-beta T cells came from several hundred expanded graft clones.

Unique molecular identifiers tagged the TCRbeta library. TCRdb redid the calling of the PCR reads with MiXCR, one entry per CDR3 protein. The sample lists 60,000 to 70,000 distinct CDR3 sequences; roughly 4.9% were seen once. CDR1 KGHSH and CDR2 LQKENI come from the germline V gene. V was shortened by 0 bases and J by 4 bases, with 18 bases between the two germline ends. CDR3 length: 17 residues. The chain recombines TRBV18 with TRBJ1-1; TRBD1 is a possible D gene (6 bases). The TCR originated in a boy under two years old who had a stem cell transplant for acute myeloid leukemia, so the T cells may come from the graft donor. The sample consisted of PBMCs, mostly from graft donor cells, taken 180 days after TCRalphabeta/CD19-depleted stem cell transplant. CDR3 loop: CASSPPRDRQGRTEAFF. CDR3 DNA: TGTGCCAGCTCACCACCGCGGGATAGGCAGGGGCGCACTGAAGCTTTCTTT.